This T cell receptor beta chain came from a study of cytomegalovirus exposure and HLA in healthy donors. Regarding this clone: The same CDR3 can be traced to other DNA sequences in this sample.

Trimming cost V 5 bases and J 5 bases; bases outside gene matches: 4. Germline assignment: CDR1 MNHNS and CDR2 SASEGT. The CDR3 consists of 13 residues. Primers included in the PCR were 60 Vbeta and 13 Jbeta primers. The protocol was immunoSEQ multiplex PCR, while the TCRdb copy is restricted to in-frame clones and leaves out a portion. The sample yields around 63,000 clones, around three quarters seen once. Sample: PBMCs. The TCR comes from a man aged 55 to 69 in good health and CMV-seropositive. The chain combines TRBV6-1 with TRBJ2-5; 8 positions match TRBD1. In DNA, the CDR3 is TGTGCCAGCAGTCCAGGGGGCCGGGAGACCCAGTACTTC. Protein: CASSPGGRETQYF.